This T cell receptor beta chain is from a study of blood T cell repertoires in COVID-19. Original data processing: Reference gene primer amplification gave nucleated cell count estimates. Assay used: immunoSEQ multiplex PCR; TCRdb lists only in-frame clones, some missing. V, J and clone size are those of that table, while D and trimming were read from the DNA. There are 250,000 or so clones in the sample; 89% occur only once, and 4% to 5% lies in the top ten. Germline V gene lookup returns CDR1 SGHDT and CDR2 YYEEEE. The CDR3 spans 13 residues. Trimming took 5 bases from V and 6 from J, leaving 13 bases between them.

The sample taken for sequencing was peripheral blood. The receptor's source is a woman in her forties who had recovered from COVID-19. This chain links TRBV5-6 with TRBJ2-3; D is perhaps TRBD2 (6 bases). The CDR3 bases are TGTGCCAGCAGTAGCGGTATCGTTGATACGCAGTATTTT. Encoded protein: CASSSGIVDTQYF.